This T cell receptor (beta chain) derives from a study of identical twins. Study outcomes and limitations: Insertions were fewer in abundant cord blood beta clonotypes, whereas memory repertoires showed none of this pattern.

TCRdb re-called the 5' RACE reads with MiXCR, one entry per CDR3 protein. In the table there are 150,000 or so distinct CDR3 sequences, around 3.5% of which are singletons. The CDR3 runs to 17 residues. In germline, CDR1 is SNHLY, CDR2 FYNNEI. V gave up 3 bases and J gave up 1 base; unmatched junction bases: 3. This clonotype was observed at least ten times. The antigen remains unidentified. Healthy Caucasians provided all donations. This TCR was sampled from a man aged 18 to 29 in good health. The sequenced sample was memory T cells sorted from blood. The J gene is TRBJ1-6, the V gene TRBV2; 10 bases agree with TRBD1. CDR3: CASSDRGQGSYNSPLHF. CDR3 in DNA: TGTGCCAGCAGTGACCGGGGACAGGGGTCCTATAATTCACCCCTCCACTTT.